This T cell receptor (beta chain) was sequenced in a study of blood T cell repertoires in COVID-19. Turning to the study itself: Acute-phase and convalescent COVID-19 samples originated in the United States, Italy and Spain. T cells, B-cell-depleted T cells, or PBMCs supplied cDNA or gDNA.

This table comes from immunoSEQ multiplex PCR, and its TCRdb copy is limited to in-frame clones, with some not included. Of roughly 230,000 clones in the sample, more than 80% are singletons; the top ten hold more than 5%. The sample consisted of peripheral blood. This TCR was sampled from a human donor in a cohort sampled during active COVID-19.

In DNA, the CDR3 is TGTGCCAGCAGTTACTCGACGGGGGAGGAGACCCAGTACTTC. Translating gives CASSYSTGEETQYF. The chain uses TRBV6-5 and TRBJ2-5, with TRBD2 as a possible D gene (6 bases). CDR1 and CDR2 from the germline V gene are MNHEY and SVGAGI. CDR3 length: 14 residues. The ends were cut back, 0 bases at V and 5 bases at J, with 10 bases in the middle.